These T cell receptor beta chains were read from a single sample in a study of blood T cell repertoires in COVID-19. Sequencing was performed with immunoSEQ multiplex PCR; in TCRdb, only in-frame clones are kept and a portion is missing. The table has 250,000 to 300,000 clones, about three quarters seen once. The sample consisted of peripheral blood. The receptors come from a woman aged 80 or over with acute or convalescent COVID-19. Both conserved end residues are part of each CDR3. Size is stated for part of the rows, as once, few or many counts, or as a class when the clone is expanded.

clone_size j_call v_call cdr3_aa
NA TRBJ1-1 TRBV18 CASSPSTGGGNTEAFF
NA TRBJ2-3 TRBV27 CASSTWTSRTDTQYF
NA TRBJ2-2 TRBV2 CASSLGLDTGELFF
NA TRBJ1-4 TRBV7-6 CASSQGRGGNEKLFF
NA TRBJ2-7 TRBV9 CASSPRTGGYEQYF
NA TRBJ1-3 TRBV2 CASSGTVVRSGNTIYF
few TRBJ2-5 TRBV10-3 CAISTGQGGEETQYF
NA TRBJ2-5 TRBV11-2 CASTPGGPRETQYF
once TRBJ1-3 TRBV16 CASSHQGKGNTIYF
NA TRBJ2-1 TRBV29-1 CSGRTGTYNEQFF
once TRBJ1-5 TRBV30 CAWSLGQGGNQPQHF
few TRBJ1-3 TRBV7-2 CASSLVAGFAGNTIYF
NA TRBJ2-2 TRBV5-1 CASSRPGLSNTGELFF
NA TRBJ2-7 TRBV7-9 CASSPSTSGAHEQYF
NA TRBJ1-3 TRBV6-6 CASSSIREPGNTIYF
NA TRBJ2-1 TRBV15 CATSRDRGREQFF
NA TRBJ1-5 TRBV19 CATRDRGREGQPQHF
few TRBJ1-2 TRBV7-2 CASGRQGGGYTF
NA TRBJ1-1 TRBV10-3 CAISESYRGDTEAFF
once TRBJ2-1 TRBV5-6 CASSLYTSGPYNEQFF
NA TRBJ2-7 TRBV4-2 CASTPQGTGTGEQYF
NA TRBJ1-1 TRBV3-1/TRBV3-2 CASSQGKGQGIIEAFF
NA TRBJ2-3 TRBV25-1 CASSGATGALTDTQYF
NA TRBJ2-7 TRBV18 CASSPSGWEQYF
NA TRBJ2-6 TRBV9 CASSAQGAGANVLTF
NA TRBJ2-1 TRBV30 CAWEPGGRDEQFF
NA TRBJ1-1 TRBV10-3 CAIRAEQGGSTEAFF
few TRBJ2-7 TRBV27 CASSPDRGYEQYF
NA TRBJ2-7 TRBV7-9 CASSLGRHEQYF
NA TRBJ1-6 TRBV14 CASSQVLNSPLHF
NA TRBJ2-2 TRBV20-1 CSASPRGRSMAGELFF
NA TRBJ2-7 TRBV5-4 CASSFRQGPSIEQYF
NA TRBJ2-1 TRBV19 CASSTAGLAANEQFF
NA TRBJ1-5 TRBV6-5 CASRDRGGNQPQHF
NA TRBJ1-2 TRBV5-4 CASSLAMSGYTF
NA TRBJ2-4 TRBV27 CASSSHIHGLAEAKNIQYF
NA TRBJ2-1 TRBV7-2 CASSLAYGGGFNEQFF
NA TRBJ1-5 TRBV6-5 CASRGTGYSNQPQHF
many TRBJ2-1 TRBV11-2 CASSLEAGGPGEQFF
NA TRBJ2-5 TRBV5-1 CASSLGLAETQYF
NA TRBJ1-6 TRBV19 CASSIRLGALNSPLHF
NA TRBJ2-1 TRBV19 CASSIGFWEGTEQFF
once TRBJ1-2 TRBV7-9 CASSLGGQGYGYTF
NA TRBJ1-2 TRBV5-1 CASSTAGGAVGYTF
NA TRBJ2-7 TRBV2 CASNQGLRGYEQYF
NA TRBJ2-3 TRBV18 CASSPPLGRSTDTQYF
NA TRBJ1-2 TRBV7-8 CASSYAGGIYGYTF
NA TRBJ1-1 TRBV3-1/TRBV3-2 CASSQGVRVAGTEAFF
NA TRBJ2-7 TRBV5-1 CASSSRQGPYEQYF
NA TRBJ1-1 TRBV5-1 CASSFGRTMNTEAFF
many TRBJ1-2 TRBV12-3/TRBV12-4 CASSFGRTSGYTF
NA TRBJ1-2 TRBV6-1 CASSDRGYGYTF
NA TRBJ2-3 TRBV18 CASSPGGSTDTQYF
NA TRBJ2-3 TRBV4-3 CASSQGVELEKYF